One sample yielded the 20 T cell receptor beta chains listed below, sequenced in a study of shared clonotypes between healthy human individuals. Produced via immunoSEQ multiplex PCR; TCRdb's table is partial and in-frame only. Of some 2 million clones listed, about 95% are singletons. Naive-designated CD8 cells lacked CD45RO, were positively enriched for CCR7, and omitted terminally differentiated effector memory CD45RA+ cells. The specimen was naive CD8+ T cells sorted from blood. The receptors here all came from a man younger than 35 in good health.

The V and J genes are TRBV27 and TRBJ2-1; 11 bases match TRBD2. CDR1 is MNHEY and CDR2 is SMNVEV in the germline V gene (reference sequence). The trim removed 2 bases at V and 0 bases at J, leaving 9 bases unmatched. The CDR3 length is 19 residues. The CDR3 loop is CASSLGLAGGGSSYNEQFF. CDR3 DNA: TGTGCCAGCAGTTTAGGCCTAGCGGGGGGCGGGAGCTCCTACAATGAGCAGTTCTTC.

V is TRBV7-2 and J is TRBJ2-7, with TRBD2 matching over 11 bases. Germline V gene data show CDR1 as SGHTA and CDR2 as FQGNSA. The CDR3 spans 13 residues. V shed 5 bases and J 13 bases; nucleotides not matched to a gene: 10. CDR3 residues: CASSGTGTSGIYF. The CDR3 coding sequence is TGTGCCAGCAGCGGAACCGGGACTAGCGGCATTTACTTC.

This chain joins TRBV29-1 and TRBJ1-4, with D unresolved. This CDR3 has 14 amino acids. Germline CDR1 reads SQVTM; CDR2 reads ANQGSEA. V shed 1 base and J shed 3 bases, with 9 bases lying between them. CDR3 residues: CSVEGGYPNEKLFF. CDR3 coding DNA: TGCAGCGTTGAAGGCGGGTACCCTAATGAAAAACTGTTTTTT.

This clone was detected only once. The chain links TRBV5-1 to TRBJ1-2; the match to TRBD1 covers 7 bases. The CDR3 sequence is 18 residues long. Per germline, CDR1 SGHRS and CDR2 YFSETQ. Germline trimming cut 1 base from V and 5 bases from J; bases unmatched to any gene: 17. The CDR3 loop reads CASSLFATGTEDFYGYTF. The CDR3 DNA is TGCGCCAGCAGCTTGTTCGCCACGGGGACAGAAGATTTTTATGGCTACACCTTC.

This chain uses TRBV15 with TRBJ2-3; 11 nucleotides line up with TRBD2. The CDR3 covers 17 residues. Looked up from germline, CDR1 is LNHNV and CDR2 is YYDKDF (reference sequence). V lost 2 bases and J lost 2; bases outside the gene matches: 6. CDR3 DNA sequence: TGTGCCACCAGCAGATCCCGACTAGCGGGACTCACAGATACGCAGTATTTT. It yields the protein CATSRSRLAGLTDTQYF.

The gene calls are TRBV28 and TRBJ2-7; possibly TRBD1 for D (6 bases). The germline V gene has CDR1 MDHEN and CDR2 SYDVKM. The V gene lost 2 bases and the J gene lost 4 bases, with 12 bases spanning the gap. The CDR3 runs 14 residues. CDR3 in DNA: TGTGCCAGCAGTTTACACAGGGTAACTTACGAGCAGTACTTC. Its protein is CASSLHRVTYEQYF.

The chain's CDR3 is CASSQSGPGGYEQYF. CDR3 sequence (DNA): TGCGCCAGCAGCCAGTCGGGACCCGGGGGCTACGAGCAGTACTTC. The rearrangement links TRBV4-1 to TRBJ2-7; D might be TRBD2 (6 bases). The germline V and J ends were trimmed by 3 bases and 3 bases, with 15 bases remaining between them. CDR1 and CDR2 (germline): MGHRA, YSYEKL. The length of the CDR3 is 15 residues.

In its sample, this clone was seen once. The V gene is TRBV21-1, the J gene TRBJ1-4. TRBV21-1 is a pseudogene segment. The CDR3 has 14 residues. This chain's CDR3 is CASKPLIGGEKLFF. The CDR3 DNA is TGTGCCAGTAAACCATTAATCGGTGGTGAAAAACTGTTTTTT.

In this sample, this clone turned up a few times. The chain joins TRBV27 to TRBJ1-6, with 10 positions matching TRBD1. The CDR3 length is 14 residues. Germline V gene sequence: CDR1 MNHEY, CDR2 SMNVEV (reference sequence). V trimming: 6 bases; J trimming: 8 bases; junction bases outside the gene matches: 4. CDR3 DNA sequence: TGTGCCAGCAGGGCAGGGACAGGGGATTCACCCCTCCACTTT. Its protein is CASRAGTGDSPLHF.

The rearrangement uses TRBV5-6 and TRBJ1-1; 9 nucleotides match TRBD1. Germline lookup yields CDR1 SGHDT and CDR2 YYEEEE. V lost 0 bases to trimming and J lost 10 bases; unmatched junction nucleotides: 7. This CDR3 region has 14 residues. The chain's CDR3 is CASSLETGGIGAFF. The DNA of the CDR3 is TGTGCCAGCAGCTTGGAGACAGGGGGTATCGGAGCTTTCTTT.

The chain uses TRBV27 and TRBJ2-2, with D perhaps TRBD2 (5 bases). V gave up 8 bases and J gave up 0 bases, with 10 bases separating them. The germline V gene has CDR1 MNHEY and CDR2 SMNVEV (reference sequence). The CDR3 sequence is 14 residues long. CDR3 protein: CASSGSANTGELFF. The DNA for the CDR3 is TGTGCCAGCTCGGGGTCCGCGAACACCGGGGAGCTGTTTTTT.

In regard to this clone: Other DNA sequences in this sample translate to the same CDR3. The V gene is TRBV9, the J gene TRBJ2-3, with 9 nucleotides matching TRBD2. There are 16 residues in the CDR3. Germline CDR1 reads SGDLS; CDR2 reads YYNGEE. The junction had 4 bases not matched to a gene; V was cut back by 0 bases and J by 2 bases. This CDR3 is CASSVGTSGLTDTQYF. CDR3 coding DNA: TGTGCCAGCAGCGTAGGTACTAGCGGGCTCACAGATACGCAGTATTTT.

The rearrangement joins TRBV7-9 to TRBJ1-5; D not resolved. V was cut by 2 bases and J by 7 bases, with 6 bases left in between. The CDR3 consists of 12 residues. The germline V gene has CDR1 SEHNR and CDR2 FQNEAQ (reference sequence). This CDR3 reads CASSLMEQPQHF. Written as DNA, the CDR3 is TGTGCCAGCAGCTTAATGGAGCAGCCCCAGCATTTT.

The chain couples TRBV7-2 to TRBJ1-1, with 7 nucleotides matching TRBD1. Germline V lookup: CDR1 SGHTA, CDR2 FQGNSA. CDR3 length: 12 residues. V was pared by 5 bases and J by 3 bases, with 0 bases of the junction left unmatched. The CDR3 nucleotides are TGTGCCAGCAGCGACAGGGACACTGAAGCTTTCTTT. It codes for CASSDRDTEAFF.

This chain uses TRBV2 with TRBJ2-1; TRBD2 is a possible D gene (5 bases). The germline V gene encodes CDR1 SNHLY and CDR2 FYNNEI. The V and J ends lost 6 bases and 4 bases respectively, with 22 bases between them. CDR3 length: 17 amino acids. The CDR3, as DNA: TGTGCCAGCAGGGCGTTTGGTAGCGCAAAAGAGTACAATGAGCAGTTCTTC. The encoded protein is CASRAFGSAKEYNEQFF.

Details on this clone: Other DNA sequences in this sample translate to the same CDR3. The chain carries TRBV11-3 and TRBJ2-7; TRBD2 aligns across 7 bases. The ends lost 1 base at V and 0 bases at J; junction bases unmatched: 3. The CDR3 extends over 15 amino acids. Germline V lookup: CDR1 SGHNT, CDR2 YENEEA. The DNA of the CDR3 is TGTGCCAGCAGCTTAGGGGGGGGAAGCTCCTACGAGCAGTACTTC. Protein product: CASSLGGGSSYEQYF.

The rearrangement joins TRBV7-9 to TRBJ2-3, with TRBD2 as a possible D gene (5 bases). Germline assignment: CDR1 SEHNR and CDR2 FQNEAQ (reference sequence). This CDR3 spans 13 amino acids. Trimming left V 4 bases short and J 11 bases short, with 16 bases between. The CDR3 reads CASSSVDSEGQYF. The CDR3 region has the DNA TGTGCCAGCAGCTCCGTGGACTCCGAGGGGCAGTATTTT.

The chain is built from TRBV4-3 and TRBJ2-1; 10 nucleotides line up with TRBD2. CDR1 LGHNA and CDR2 YSLEER come from the germline V gene. This CDR3 spans 17 amino acids. Trimming at V came to 4 bases and at J to 5 bases, leaving 11 bases not matched to a gene. CDR3 residues: CASSLLYGTSVNNEQFF. Written as DNA, the CDR3 is TGCGCCAGCAGCCTACTTTACGGGACTAGCGTTAACAATGAGCAGTTCTTC.

The sample holds one count of this clone. The rearrangement links TRBV13 to TRBJ2-7; 12 bases fit TRBD1. Germline values: CDR1 PRHDT, CDR2 FYEKMQ (reference sequence). Unmatched junction bases numbered 13, after V lost 4 bases and J lost 9 bases. This CDR3 has 16 residues. The CDR3 protein is CASSSVAGTGGNLQYF. CDR3 coding DNA: TGTGCCAGCAGCTCCGTAGCCGGGACAGGGGGCAATTTGCAGTACTTC.

The V call is TRBV6-6, the J call TRBJ2-2, with 7 positions matching TRBD2. The CDR3 runs 15 residues. Looked up from germline, CDR1 is MNHNY and CDR2 is SVGAGI (reference sequence). The junction had 8 bases not matched to a gene; V was cut back by 6 bases and J by 4 bases. The CDR3 sequence: CASSPWRETTGELFF. The CDR3 bases are TGTGCCAGCAGCCCCTGGCGGGAGACCACCGGGGAGCTGTTTTTT.